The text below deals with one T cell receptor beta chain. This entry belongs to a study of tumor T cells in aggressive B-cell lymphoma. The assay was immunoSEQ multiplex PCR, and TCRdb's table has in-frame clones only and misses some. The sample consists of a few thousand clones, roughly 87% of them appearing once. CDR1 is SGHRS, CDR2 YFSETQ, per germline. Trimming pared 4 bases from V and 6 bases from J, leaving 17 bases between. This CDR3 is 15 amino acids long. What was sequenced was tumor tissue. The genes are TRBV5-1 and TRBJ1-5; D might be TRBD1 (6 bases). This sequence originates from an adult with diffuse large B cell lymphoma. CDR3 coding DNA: TGCGCCAGCAGCCCCCCTGGGGGCGCGGGTCAGCCCCAGCATTTT. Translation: CASSPPGGAGQPQHF.